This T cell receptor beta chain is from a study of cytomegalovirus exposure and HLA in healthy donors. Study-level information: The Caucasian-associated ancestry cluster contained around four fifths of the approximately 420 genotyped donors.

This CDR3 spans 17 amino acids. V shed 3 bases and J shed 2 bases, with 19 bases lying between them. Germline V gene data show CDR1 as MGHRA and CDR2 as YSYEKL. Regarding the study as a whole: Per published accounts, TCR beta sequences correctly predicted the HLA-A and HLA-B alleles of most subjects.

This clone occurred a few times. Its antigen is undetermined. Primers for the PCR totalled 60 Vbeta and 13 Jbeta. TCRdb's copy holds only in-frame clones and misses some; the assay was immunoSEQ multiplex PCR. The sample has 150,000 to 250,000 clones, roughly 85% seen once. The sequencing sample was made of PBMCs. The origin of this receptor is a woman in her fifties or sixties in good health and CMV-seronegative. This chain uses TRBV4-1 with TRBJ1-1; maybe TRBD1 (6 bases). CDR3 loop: CASSHRTVGEGNTEAFF. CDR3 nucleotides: TGCGCCAGCAGCCATAGGACAGTCGGGGAGGGCAACACTGAAGCTTTCTTT.